These T cell receptor beta chains were read from a single sample in a study of blood T cell repertoires in COVID-19. Using immunoSEQ multiplex PCR, the repertoire was profiled, and TCRdb retains in-frame clones only, with some absent. The repertoire includes 150,000 to 200,000 clones, approximately 90% of them detected once, and 2.1% sits in the top ten. The sample consisted of peripheral blood. All receptors derive from a man between 70 and 80 years old with active or convalescent COVID-19. CDR3s include the opening cysteine and the closing phenylalanine or tryptophan. D genes are given only for firm matches. Clone size, where shown, is once, few, many, or a class for clones that have expanded.

d_call	v_call	clone_size	j_call	cdr3_nt	cdr3_aa
TRBD1	TRBV28	-	TRBJ2-7	TGTGCCAGCAGTTTTGAGAGGCAGGGGGCAGCCTACGAGCAGTACTTC	CASSFERQGAAYEQYF
-	TRBV18	-	TRBJ1-6	TGTGCCAGCTCACCAACGCGGACATCTCATTCACCCCTCCACTTT	CASSPTRTSHSPLHF
-	TRBV7-9	-	TRBJ2-3	TGTGCCAGCAGCCCCACAATGAGGGGGAACCGAAACACAGATACGCAGTATTTT	CASSPTMRGNRNTDTQYF
-	TRBV11-2	few	TRBJ2-7	TGTGCCAGCAGCCCCCGAGAGTATGATGTGTACGAGCAGTACTTC	CASSPREYDVYEQYF
TRBD1	TRBV10-3	-	TRBJ1-5	TGTGCCATCAGTGAGTCGGGACAGGGAAAAAATCAGCCCCAGCATTTT	CAISESGQGKNQPQHF
TRBD1	TRBV6-2/TRBV6-3	-	TRBJ2-7	TGTGCCAGCAGTTACGGGACAGGGGACTATTTC	CASSYGTGDYF
-	TRBV5-6	-	TRBJ1-1	TGTGCCAGCAGCTTTTCTGGGGGAGGTGGTGCTTTCTTT	CASSFSGGGGAFF
TRBD1	TRBV2	-	TRBJ1-6	TGTGCCAGCAGAGGACAGGGGGCACAGAATTCACCCCTCCACTTT	CASRGQGAQNSPLHF
-	TRBV4-1	-	TRBJ2-2	TGCGCCAGCAGCCATACCGAGGGCCTCACCGGGGAGCTGTTTTTT	CASSHTEGLTGELFF
TRBD1	TRBV28	-	TRBJ2-2	TGTGCCAGCAGCCGTGGGACAGGGGAAGGCGGGGAGCTGTTTTTT	CASSRGTGEGGELFF
-	TRBV5-1	-	TRBJ1-6	TGCGCCAGCCAGGACACATTTTATAATTCACCCCTCCACTTT	CASQDTFYNSPLHF
TRBD1	TRBV5-6	-	TRBJ1-6	TGTGCCAGCAGCTCACGGACAGGCCGCGCCTCACCCCTCCACTTT	CASSSRTGRASPLHF
TRBD2	TRBV7-2	-	TRBJ2-1	TGTGCCAGCAGCTTAGCAGCTAGCGGGGGGAGCTCCTACAATGAGCAGTTCTTC	CASSLAASGGSSYNEQFF
TRBD1	TRBV19	-	TRBJ2-3	TGTGCCAGTAGTACCCCGACGGGACAGGGGATGACAGATACGCAGTATTTT	CASSTPTGQGMTDTQYF
TRBD1	TRBV7-8	few	TRBJ1-2	TGTGCCAGCAGCTTAGTGCCGGGACAGGGGAACTATGGCTACACCTTC	CASSLVPGQGNYGYTF
TRBD2	TRBV18	-	TRBJ2-7	TGTGCCAGCTCACTCCCGGGGGGGCGCGGGGAGCAGTACTTC	CASSLPGGRGEQYF
-	TRBV28	-	TRBJ2-7	TGTGCCAGCACTACAGGATACCTCTACGAGCAGTACTTC	CASTTGYLYEQYF
-	TRBV5-1	-	TRBJ1-1	TGCGCCAGCAGGACGACAACAGGGATGACAACTGAAGCTTTCTTT	CASRTTTGMTTEAFF
-	TRBV6-5	-	TRBJ2-7	TGTGCCAGCAGTAACGGGGCCGGGGGTTACGAGCAGTACTTC	CASSNGAGGYEQYF
TRBD1	TRBV5-5	few	TRBJ1-4	TGTGCCAGCAGCTTTACAGGGGATGAAAAACTGTTTTTT	CASSFTGDEKLFF
TRBD2	TRBV5-4	-	TRBJ2-2	TGTGCCAGCAGCTCGGCGGGACTACCGAACACCGGGGAGCTGTTTTTT	CASSSAGLPNTGELFF
TRBD2	TRBV9	-	TRBJ2-2	TGTGCCAGCAGCGTAGCTAGCGGGCCCACCGGGGAGCTGTTTTTT	CASSVASGPTGELFF
TRBD2	TRBV28	-	TRBJ2-7	TGTGCCAGCAACGACTATAGCGGGAACGGGGAGCAGTACTTC	CASNDYSGNGEQYF
-	TRBV18	-	TRBJ1-2	TGTGCCAGCTCACCAAACTCGGGAGACTATGGCTACACCTTC	CASSPNSGDYGYTF
TRBD1	TRBV3-1/TRBV3-2	-	TRBJ2-7	TGTGCCAGCGGACAGGGTCTTGGGGAGCAGTACTTC	CASGQGLGEQYF
TRBD1	TRBV6-5	-	TRBJ2-5	TGTGCCAGCAGTACAGGACAGGGTTGGGGAGAGACCCAGTACTTC	CASSTGQGWGETQYF
TRBD2	TRBV30	-	TRBJ2-7	TGTGCCTGGAGTGTCTTGGCGGGGGGGTACTCCTACGAGCAGTACTTC	CAWSVLAGGYSYEQYF
-	TRBV5-6	few	TRBJ1-2	TGTGCCAGCAGCCTACAGGGTTCTTATGGCTACACCTTC	CASSLQGSYGYTF
TRBD2	TRBV3-1/TRBV3-2	-	TRBJ2-7	TGTGCCAGCAGCCAAGGGACTAGCGGGGGCCTAAGCTCCTACGAGCAGTACTTC	CASSQGTSGGLSSYEQYF
-	TRBV2	-	TRBJ1-4	TGTGCCAGCAGTGAGTCGTGGCTTACTAATGAAAAACTGTTTTTT	CASSESWLTNEKLFF
-	TRBV28	-	TRBJ2-3	TGTGCCAGCAGTTTCTCACCCACCCTTGGAGGGCACGGAAGCCCAGATACGCAGTATTTT	CASSFSPTLGGHGSPDTQYF
-	TRBV7-9	-	TRBJ2-1	TGTGCCAGCAGCTTAGTGCGGGGAGGCTACAATGAGCAGTTCTTC	CASSLVRGGYNEQFF
TRBD1	TRBV18	-	TRBJ1-5	TGTGCCAGCTCACCAGGACAGGGGTTTAGCAATCAGCCCCAGCATTTT	CASSPGQGFSNQPQHF
TRBD2	TRBV7-8	-	TRBJ2-3	TGTGCCACCAGGACTAGCGGGTCTAGCACAGATACGCAGTATTTT	CATRTSGSSTDTQYF
TRBD1	TRBV24-1	once	TRBJ2-7	TGTGCCACCAGTGACACCGGGACAGGGGCCAACGAGCAGTACTTC	CATSDTGTGANEQYF
-	TRBV9	-	TRBJ2-3	TGTGCCAGCAGCGTAGCTACCAGCGTGTCGAAGCTCGGGACGCAGTATTTT	CASSVATSVSKLGTQYF
TRBD1	TRBV28	-	TRBJ1-3	TGTGCCAGCAGTCCTAACCCGGACAGGATCGGAAACACCATATATTTT	CASSPNPDRIGNTIYF
-	TRBV28	-	TRBJ2-7	TGTGCCAGCAGTTTGCCATCTCCCGGGGAGCAGTACTTC	CASSLPSPGEQYF
TRBD1	TRBV9	many	TRBJ1-6	TGTGCCAGCAGCGTAGGGACAGGGCCTTCACCCCTCCACTTT	CASSVGTGPSPLHF
TRBD1	TRBV2	-	TRBJ2-2	TGTGCCAGCAGTGTGGACAGGGTTAACACCGGGGAGCTGTTTTTT	CASSVDRVNTGELFF
-	TRBV28	-	TRBJ1-4	TGTGCCAGCAGGCCTGCGCGGTTCGGTGAAAAACTGTTTTTT	CASRPARFGEKLFF
-	TRBV18	-	TRBJ2-1	TGTGCCAGCTCACGAGGGGCTAGCGTTTACAATGAGCAGTTCTTC	CASSRGASVYNEQFF
-	TRBV2	-	TRBJ2-7	TGTGCCAGCAGTTTCTCAGGTTTTACCTACGAGCAGTACTTC	CASSFSGFTYEQYF
TRBD1	TRBV10-2	-	TRBJ1-5	TGCGCCAGCCAGGGGGCGGCGAATCAGCCCCAGCATTTT	CASQGAANQPQHF